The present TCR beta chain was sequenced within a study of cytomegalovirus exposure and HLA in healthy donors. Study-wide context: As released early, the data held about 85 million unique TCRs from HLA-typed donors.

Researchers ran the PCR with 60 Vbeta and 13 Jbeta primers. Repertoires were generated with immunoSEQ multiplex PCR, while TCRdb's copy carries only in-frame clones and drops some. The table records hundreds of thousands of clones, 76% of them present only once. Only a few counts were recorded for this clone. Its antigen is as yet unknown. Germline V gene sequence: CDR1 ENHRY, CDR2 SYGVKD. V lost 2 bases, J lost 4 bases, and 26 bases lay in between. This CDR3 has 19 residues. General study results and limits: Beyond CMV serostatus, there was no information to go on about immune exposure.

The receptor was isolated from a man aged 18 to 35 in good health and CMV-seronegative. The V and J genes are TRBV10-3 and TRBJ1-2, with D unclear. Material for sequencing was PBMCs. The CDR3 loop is CAISEGLSATPEKSYGYTF. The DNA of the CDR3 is TGTGCCATCAGTGAGGGCTTAAGTGCGACTCCTGAAAAGAGCTATGGCTACACCTTC.